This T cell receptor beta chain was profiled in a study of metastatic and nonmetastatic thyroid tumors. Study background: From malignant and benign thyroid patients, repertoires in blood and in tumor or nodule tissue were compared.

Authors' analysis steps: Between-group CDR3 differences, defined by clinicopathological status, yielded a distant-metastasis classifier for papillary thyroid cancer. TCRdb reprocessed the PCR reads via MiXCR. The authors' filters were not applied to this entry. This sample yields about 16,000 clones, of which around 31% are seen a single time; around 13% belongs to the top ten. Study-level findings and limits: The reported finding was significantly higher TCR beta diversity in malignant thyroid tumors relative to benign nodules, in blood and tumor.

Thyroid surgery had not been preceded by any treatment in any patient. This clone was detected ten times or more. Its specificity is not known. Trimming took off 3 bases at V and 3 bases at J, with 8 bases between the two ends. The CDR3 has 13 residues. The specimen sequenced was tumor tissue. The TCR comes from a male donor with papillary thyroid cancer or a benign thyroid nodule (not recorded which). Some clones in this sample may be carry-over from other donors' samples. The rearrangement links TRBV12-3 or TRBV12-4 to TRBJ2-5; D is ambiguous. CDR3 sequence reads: CASSFSPEETQYF. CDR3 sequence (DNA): TGTGCCAGCAGTTTTTCCCCCGAAGAGACCCAGTACTTC.